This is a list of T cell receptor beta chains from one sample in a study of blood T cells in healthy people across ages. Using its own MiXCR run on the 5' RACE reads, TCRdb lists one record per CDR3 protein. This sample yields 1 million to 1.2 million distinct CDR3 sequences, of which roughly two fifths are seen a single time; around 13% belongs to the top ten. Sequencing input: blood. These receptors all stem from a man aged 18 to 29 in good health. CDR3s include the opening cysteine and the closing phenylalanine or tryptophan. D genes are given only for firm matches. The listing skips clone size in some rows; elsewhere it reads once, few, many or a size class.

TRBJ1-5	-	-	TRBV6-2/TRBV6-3	CASTHGADLNQPQHF	TGTGCCAGCACCCACGGGGCAGACCTAAATCAGCCCCAGCATTTT
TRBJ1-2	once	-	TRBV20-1	CSARHQGGYGCTF	-
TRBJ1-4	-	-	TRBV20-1	CSAGDTINEKLFF	TGCAGTGCGGGGGACACTATTAATGAAAAACTGTTTTTT
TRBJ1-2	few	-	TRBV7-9	CASSLQLNTGYTF	TGTGCCAGCAGCCTGCAGCTTAATACTGGCTACACCTTC
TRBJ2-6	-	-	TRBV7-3	CASSLMGSGANVLTF	TGTGCCAGCAGCTTAATGGGGTCTGGGGCCAACGTCCTGACTTTC
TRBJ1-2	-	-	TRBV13	CASSLYDSGDNYGYTF	TGTGCCAGCAGCTTATACGACTCAGGGGATAACTATGGCTACACCTTC
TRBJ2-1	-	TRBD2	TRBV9	CASSGTSGGAGNEQFF	TGTGCCAGCTCCGGGACTAGCGGGGGGGCAGGTAATGAGCAGTTCTTC
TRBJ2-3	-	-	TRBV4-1	CASNQGGGADAQYF	TGCGCCAGCAACCAAGGAGGGGGGGCAGATGCGCAGTATTTT
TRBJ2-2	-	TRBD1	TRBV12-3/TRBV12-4	CASRPGTGVTGELFF	TGTGCCAGCAGGCCCGGGACAGGGGTCACCGGGGAGCTGTTTTTT
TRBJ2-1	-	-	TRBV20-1	CSAPGWGAVSNEQFF	TGCAGTGCCCCGGGGTGGGGGGCCGTCTCCAATGAGCAGTTCTTC
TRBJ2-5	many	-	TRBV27	CASSLSRGVGETQYF	TGTGCCAGCAGTTTATCGAGAGGGGTCGGAGAGACCCAGTACTTC
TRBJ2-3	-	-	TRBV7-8	CASSPHLRRGRTDTQYF	TGTGCCAGCAGCCCCCACCTAAGGCGGGGCCGCACAGATACGCAGTATTTT
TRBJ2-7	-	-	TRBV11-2	CASSGTSTERYF	TGTGCCAGCAGCGGGACCTCCACGGAGAGGTACTTC
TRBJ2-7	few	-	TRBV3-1	CASSQDLTGGGYNEQYF	TGTGCCAGCAGCCAAGATCTAACTGGAGGGGGCTACAATGAGCAGTACTTC
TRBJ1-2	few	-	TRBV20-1	CSARSQPPNYGYTF	TGCAGTGCTAGGTCTCAGCCTCCTAACTATGGCTACACCTTC
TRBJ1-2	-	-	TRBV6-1	CASRPLRWGYTF	TGTGCCAGCAGGCCACTACGATGGGGCTACACCTTC
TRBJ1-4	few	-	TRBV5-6	CASSFRAPNEKLFF	TGTGCCAGCAGCTTCCGGGCCCCTAATGAAAAACTGTTTTTT
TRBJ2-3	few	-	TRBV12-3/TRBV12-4	CASSLAGAYPTDTQYF	TGTGCCAGCAGTTTAGCGGGGGCCTACCCCACAGATACGCAGTATTTT
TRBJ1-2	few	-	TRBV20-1	CSARPPSVGYTF	TGCAGTGCTAGACCCCCCTCCGTTGGCTACACCTTC
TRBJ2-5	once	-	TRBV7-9	CASSFGGPVQGKETQYF	TGTGCCAGCAGCTTTGGGGGCCCTGTACAGGGAAAAGAGACCCAGTACTTC
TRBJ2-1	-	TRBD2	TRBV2	CASIPTGASGNNEQFF	TGTGCCAGCATCCCGACTGGGGCTAGCGGAAACAATGAGCAGTTCTTC
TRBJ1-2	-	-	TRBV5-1	CASSSEDHSNYGYTF	TGCGCCAGCAGCTCCGAGGATCATTCTAACTATGGCTACACCTTC
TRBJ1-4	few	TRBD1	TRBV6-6	CASTNGQGDEKLFF	TGTGCCAGCACTAACGGACAGGGGGATGAAAAACTGTTTTTT
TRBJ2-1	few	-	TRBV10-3	CAISATGTLPPRNEQFF	TGTGCCATCAGTGCCACGGGGACCCTTCCGCCCAGGAATGAGCAGTTCTTC
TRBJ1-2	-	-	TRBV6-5	CASSYSPGQSYGYTF	TGTGCCAGCAGCTACTCCCCTGGGCAGTCCTATGGCTACACCTTC
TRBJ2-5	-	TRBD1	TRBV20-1	CSARRDRVQETQYF	TGCAGTGCTAGACGGGACAGGGTACAAGAGACCCAGTACTTC
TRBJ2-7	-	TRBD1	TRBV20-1	CSAAGQGYEQYF	TGCAGTGCAGCGGGACAGGGCTACGAGCAGTACTTC
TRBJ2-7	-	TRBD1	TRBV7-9	CAGSLLDRGEQYF	TGTGCCGGCAGCTTACTGGACAGGGGGGAGCAGTACTTC
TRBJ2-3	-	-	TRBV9	CASSVGQSFTDTQYF	TGTGCCAGCAGCGTAGGACAGTCGTTCACAGATACGCAGTATTTT
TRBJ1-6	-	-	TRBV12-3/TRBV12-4	CASSSVSLNSPLHF	TGTGCCAGCAGTTCGGTCAGCCTTAATTCACCCCTCCACTTT
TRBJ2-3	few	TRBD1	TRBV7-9	CASSLESGGDDTQYF	TGTGCCAGCAGCTTAGAGTCAGGGGGAGATGATACGCAGTATTTT